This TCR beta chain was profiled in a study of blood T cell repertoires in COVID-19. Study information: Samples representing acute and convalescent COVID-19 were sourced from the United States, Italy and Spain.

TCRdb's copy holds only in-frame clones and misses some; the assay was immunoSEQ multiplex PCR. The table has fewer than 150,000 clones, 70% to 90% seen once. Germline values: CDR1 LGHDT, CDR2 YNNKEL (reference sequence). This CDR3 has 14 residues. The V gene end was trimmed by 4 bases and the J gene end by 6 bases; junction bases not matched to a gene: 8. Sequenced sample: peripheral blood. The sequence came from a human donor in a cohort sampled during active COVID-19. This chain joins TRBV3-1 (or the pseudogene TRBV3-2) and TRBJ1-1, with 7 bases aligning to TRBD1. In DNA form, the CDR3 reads TGTGCCAGCAGCCGAGGGGGCAGGGGCGCTGAAGCTTTCTTT. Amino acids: CASSRGGRGAEAFF.